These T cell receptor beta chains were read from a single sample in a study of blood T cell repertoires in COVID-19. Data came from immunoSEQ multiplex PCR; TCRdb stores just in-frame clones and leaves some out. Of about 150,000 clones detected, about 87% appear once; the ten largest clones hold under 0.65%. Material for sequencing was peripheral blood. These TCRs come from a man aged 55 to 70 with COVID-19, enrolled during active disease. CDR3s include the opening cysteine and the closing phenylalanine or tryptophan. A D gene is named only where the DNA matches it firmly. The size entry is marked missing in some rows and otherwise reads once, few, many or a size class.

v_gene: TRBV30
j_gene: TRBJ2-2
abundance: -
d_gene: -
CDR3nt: TGTGCCTGGAGCGGAGGGAACACCGGGGAGCTGTTTTTT
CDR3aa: CAWSGGNTGELFF

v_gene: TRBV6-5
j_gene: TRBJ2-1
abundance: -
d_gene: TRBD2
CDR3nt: TGTGCCAGCAGGACTCAACTAGCGGGGGAGAATGAGCAGTTCTTC
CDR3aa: CASRTQLAGENEQFF

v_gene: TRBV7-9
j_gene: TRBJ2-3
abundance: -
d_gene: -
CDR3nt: TGTGCCAGCAGCTTAGTCCGGGCGGACAACCCGTTTTCAGATACGCAGTATTTT
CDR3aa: CASSLVRADNPFSDTQYF

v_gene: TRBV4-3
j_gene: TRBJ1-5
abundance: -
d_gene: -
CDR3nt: TGCGCCAGCAGCAAAAACCGGGGCAATCAGCCCCAGCATTTT
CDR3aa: CASSKNRGNQPQHF

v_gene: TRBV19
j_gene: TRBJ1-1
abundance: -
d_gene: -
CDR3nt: TGTGCCAGTAGCATGGACAGACTGAACACTGAAGCTTTCTTT
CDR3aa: CASSMDRLNTEAFF

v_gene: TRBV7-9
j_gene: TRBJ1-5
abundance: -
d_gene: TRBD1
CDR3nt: TGTGCCAGCAGCTCGGGACAGACTCCCGCTCAGCCCCAGCATTTT
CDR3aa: CASSSGQTPAQPQHF

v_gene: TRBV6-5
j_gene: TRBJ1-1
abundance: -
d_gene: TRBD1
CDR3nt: TGTGCCAGCAGTTTTGACAGGGGGGGGACTGAAGCTTTCTTT
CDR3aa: CASSFDRGGTEAFF

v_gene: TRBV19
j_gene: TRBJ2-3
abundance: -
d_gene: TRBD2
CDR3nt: TGTGCCAGTTCCGTAGCGGGGGCAGATACGCAGTATTTT
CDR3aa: CASSVAGADTQYF

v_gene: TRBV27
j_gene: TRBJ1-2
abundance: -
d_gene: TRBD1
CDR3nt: TGTGCCAGCCGGACAGGGAGCAACTTTGGCTACACCTTC
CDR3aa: CASRTGSNFGYTF

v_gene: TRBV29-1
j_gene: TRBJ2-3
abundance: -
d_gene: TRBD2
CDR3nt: TGCAGCGTTCCTGGGGGGGGAAGCACAGATACGCAGTATTTT
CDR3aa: CSVPGGGSTDTQYF

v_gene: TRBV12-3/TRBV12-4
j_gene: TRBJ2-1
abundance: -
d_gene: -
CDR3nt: TGTGCCAGCAGTACAGGGACCTACAATGAGCAGTTCTTC
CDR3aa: CASSTGTYNEQFF

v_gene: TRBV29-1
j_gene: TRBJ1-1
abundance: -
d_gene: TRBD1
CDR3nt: TGCAGCGTTGGGACAGGGCAAACTGAAGCTTTCTTT
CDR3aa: CSVGTGQTEAFF

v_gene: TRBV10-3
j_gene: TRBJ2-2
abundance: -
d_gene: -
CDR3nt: TGTGCCATCAGCGAGCGCGGGTCCGGGGAGCTGTTTTTT
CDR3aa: CAISERGSGELFF

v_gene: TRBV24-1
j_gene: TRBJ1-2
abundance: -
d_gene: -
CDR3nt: TGTGCCACCAGTGATATATCTCAGGCCGGCTACACCTTC
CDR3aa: CATSDISQAGYTF

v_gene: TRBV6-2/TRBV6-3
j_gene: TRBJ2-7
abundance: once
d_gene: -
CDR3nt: TGTGCCAGCAGTCCCCCCGGAGCGGTTTGGTCCTACGAGCAGTACTTC
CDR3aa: CASSPPGAVWSYEQYF

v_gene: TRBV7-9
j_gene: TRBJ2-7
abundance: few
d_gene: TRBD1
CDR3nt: TGTGCCACGGACAGGGAGACCTACGAGCAGTACTTC
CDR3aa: CATDRETYEQYF

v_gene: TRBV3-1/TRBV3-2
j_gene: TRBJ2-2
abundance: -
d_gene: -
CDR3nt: TGTGCCAGCAGCCAAGTCGGGACACCAAACACCGGGGAGCTGTTTTTT
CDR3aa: CASSQVGTPNTGELFF

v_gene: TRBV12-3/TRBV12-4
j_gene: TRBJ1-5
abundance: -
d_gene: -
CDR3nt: TGTGCCAGCAGCAGGGACTGGAATCAGCCCCAGCATTTT
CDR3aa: CASSRDWNQPQHF

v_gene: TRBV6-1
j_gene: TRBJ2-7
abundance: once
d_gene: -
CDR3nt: TGTGCCAGCAGTGAACCCGGGCTAGGGGCAAATTACGAGCAGTACTTC
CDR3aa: CASSEPGLGANYEQYF

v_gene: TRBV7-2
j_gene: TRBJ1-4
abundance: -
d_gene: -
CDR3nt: TGTGCCAGCAGCAGCGTAAGAGGGGGGGGTGAAAAACTGTTTTTT
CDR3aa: CASSSVRGGGEKLFF

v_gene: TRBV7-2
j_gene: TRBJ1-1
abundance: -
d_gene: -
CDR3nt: TGTGCCAGCAGGCAGGGTCGGAACACTGAAGCTTTCTTT
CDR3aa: CASRQGRNTEAFF

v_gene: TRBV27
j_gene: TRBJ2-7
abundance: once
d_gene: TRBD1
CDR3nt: TGTGCCAGCAGTCCCCTCCTCCAGGGGGTGAAGGAGCAGTACTTC
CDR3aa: CASSPLLQGVKEQYF

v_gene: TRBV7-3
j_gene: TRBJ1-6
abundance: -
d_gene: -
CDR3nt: TGTGCCAGCAGCTTGGGAGGGGCGAATTCACCCCTCCACTTT
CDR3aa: CASSLGGANSPLHF

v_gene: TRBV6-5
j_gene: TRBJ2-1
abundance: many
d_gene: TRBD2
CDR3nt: TGTGCCAGCAGTCAGGGACTAGCCACCTACAATGAGCAGTTCTTC
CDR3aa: CASSQGLATYNEQFF

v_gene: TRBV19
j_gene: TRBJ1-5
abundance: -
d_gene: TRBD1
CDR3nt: TGTGCCAGTAGCCCGATTCATATTTCCACAGGGGGAAATCAGCCCCAGCATTTT
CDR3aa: CASSPIHISTGGNQPQHF

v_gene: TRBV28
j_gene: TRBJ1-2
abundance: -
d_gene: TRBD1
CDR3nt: TGTGCCAGCAGTTTTGCGGACAGGAACTATGGCTACACCTTC
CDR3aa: CASSFADRNYGYTF

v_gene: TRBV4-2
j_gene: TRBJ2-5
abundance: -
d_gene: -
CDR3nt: TGTGCCAGCAGCCAAGCGGAGCAAGAGACCCAGTACTTC
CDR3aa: CASSQAEQETQYF

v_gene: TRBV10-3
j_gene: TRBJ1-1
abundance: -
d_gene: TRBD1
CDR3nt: TGTGCCATCAGTGCAAGACAGGGAAAGGACACTGAAGCTTTCTTT
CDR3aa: CAISARQGKDTEAFF

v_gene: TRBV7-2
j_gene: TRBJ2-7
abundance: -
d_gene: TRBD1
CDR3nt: TGTGCCAGCAGCTTAGCGGGGACAGGGCCTTACGAGCAGTACTTC
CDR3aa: CASSLAGTGPYEQYF

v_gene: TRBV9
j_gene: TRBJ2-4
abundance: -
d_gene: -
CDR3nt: TGTGCCAGCAGCGTCGGGGTACCCAAAAACATTCAGTACTTC
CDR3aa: CASSVGVPKNIQYF

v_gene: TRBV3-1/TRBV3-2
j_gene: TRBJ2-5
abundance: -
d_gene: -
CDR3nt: TGTGCCAGCAGCCAACGGGAAAATCAAGGCCCCCAGTACTTC
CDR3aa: CASSQRENQGPQYF

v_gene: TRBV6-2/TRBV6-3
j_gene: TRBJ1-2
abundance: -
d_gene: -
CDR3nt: TGTGCCAGCAGTTACCCCGGGACACCGAACTATGGCTACACCTTC
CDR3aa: CASSYPGTPNYGYTF

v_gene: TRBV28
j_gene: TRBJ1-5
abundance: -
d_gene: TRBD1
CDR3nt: TGTGCCAGCAGTCGACAGGGGGCTAGTCAGCCCCAGCATTTT
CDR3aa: CASSRQGASQPQHF

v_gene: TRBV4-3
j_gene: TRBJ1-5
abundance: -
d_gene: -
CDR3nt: TGCGCCAGCAGCCAAGGGGGCAGCAATAGCAATCAGCCCCAGCATTTT
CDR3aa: CASSQGGSNSNQPQHF

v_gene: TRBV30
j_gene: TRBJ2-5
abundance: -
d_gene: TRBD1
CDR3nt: TGTGCCTGGAGTACTCGAGGACAGGGGGCGGGCCAGATCCAAAACGTGACCCAGTACTTC
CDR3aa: CAWSTRGQGAGQIQNVTQYF

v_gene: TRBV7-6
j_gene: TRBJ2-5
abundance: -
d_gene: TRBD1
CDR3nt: TGTGCCAGCAGCGGCCGGGGACAGGGCCTTGGTGAGACCCAGTACTTC
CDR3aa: CASSGRGQGLGETQYF

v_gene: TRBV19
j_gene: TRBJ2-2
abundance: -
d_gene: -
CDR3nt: TGTGCCAGTAACTGGGGGGTAGTATCCGGGGAGCTGTTTTTT
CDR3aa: CASNWGVVSGELFF

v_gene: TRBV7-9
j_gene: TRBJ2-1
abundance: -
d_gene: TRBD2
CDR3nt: TGTGCCAGCAGATGGACTAGCGGGAGACTAGGTGAGCAGTTCTTC
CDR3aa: CASRWTSGRLGEQFF

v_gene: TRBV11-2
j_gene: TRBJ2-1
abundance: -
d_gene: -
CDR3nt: TGTGCCAGCAGCTTAGATGGCGGTCTCGGCGGGTTCTTC
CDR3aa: CASSLDGGLGGFF

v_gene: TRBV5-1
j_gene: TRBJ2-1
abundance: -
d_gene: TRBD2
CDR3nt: TGCGCCAGCAGCACGAGCGGGACCTCCTACAATGAGCAGTTCTTC
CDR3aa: CASSTSGTSYNEQFF

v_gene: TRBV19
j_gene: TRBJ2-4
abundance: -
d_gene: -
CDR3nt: TGTGCCAGTCAAACCCAGGGGTCTGCCAAAAACATTCAGTACTTC
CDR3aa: CASQTQGSAKNIQYF

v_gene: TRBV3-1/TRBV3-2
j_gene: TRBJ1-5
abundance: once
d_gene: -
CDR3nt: TGTGCCAGCAGTCCCCGACTGGGAGATCAGCCCCAGCATTTT
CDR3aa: CASSPRLGDQPQHF

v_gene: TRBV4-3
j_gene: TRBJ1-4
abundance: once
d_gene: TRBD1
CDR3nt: TGCGCCAGCAGCCAAGGGACAGGGGGAAGTGAAAAACTGTTTTTT
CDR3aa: CASSQGTGGSEKLFF

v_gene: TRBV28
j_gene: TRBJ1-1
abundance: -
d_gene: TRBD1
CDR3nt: TGTGCCAGCAGTTCCGGGACAGTAAGACCTGAAGCTTTCTTT
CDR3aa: CASSSGTVRPEAFF

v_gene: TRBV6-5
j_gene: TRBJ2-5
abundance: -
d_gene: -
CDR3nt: TGTGCCAGCAGCCGGGGGACAGTGCTACAAGAGACCCAGTACTTC
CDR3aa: CASSRGTVLQETQYF

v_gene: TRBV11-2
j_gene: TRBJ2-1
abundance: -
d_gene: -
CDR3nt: TGTGCCAGCAGCTCACGAGGGTTCTACAATGAGCAGTTCTTC
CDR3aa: CASSSRGFYNEQFF

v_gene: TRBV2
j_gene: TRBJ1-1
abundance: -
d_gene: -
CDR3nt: TGTGCCAGCGTAAGGGAGCCAACCCAGAACACTGAAGCTTTCTTT
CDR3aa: CASVREPTQNTEAFF

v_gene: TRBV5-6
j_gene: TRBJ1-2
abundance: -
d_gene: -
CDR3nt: TGTGCCAGCAGCTTGGACAGGGTGTATGGCTACACCTTC
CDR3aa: CASSLDRVYGYTF

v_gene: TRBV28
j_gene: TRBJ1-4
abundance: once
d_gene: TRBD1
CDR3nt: TGTGCCAGCAGTTTTTCCGAAACAGGGGTAAGAGGGGAAAAACTGTTTTTT
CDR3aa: CASSFSETGVRGEKLFF

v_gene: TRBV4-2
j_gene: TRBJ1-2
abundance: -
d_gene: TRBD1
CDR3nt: TGTGCCAGCAGCCAAGATAGGGGACAGGGGAATGGCTACACCTTC
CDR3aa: CASSQDRGQGNGYTF

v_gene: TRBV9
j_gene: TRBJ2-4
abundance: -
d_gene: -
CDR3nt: TGTGCCAGCAGCGTAGGTTGGGGAGAGTCCATTCAGTACTTC
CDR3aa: CASSVGWGESIQYF

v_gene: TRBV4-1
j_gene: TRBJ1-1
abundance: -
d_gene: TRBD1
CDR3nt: TGCGCCAGCAGCCTCAATACCCCGACAGGGAAGGCTGAAGCTTTCTTT
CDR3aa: CASSLNTPTGKAEAFF

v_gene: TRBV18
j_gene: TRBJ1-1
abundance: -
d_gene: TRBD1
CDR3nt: TGTGCCAGCTCACCGTCGACAGGGAAAAACACTGAAGCTTTCTTT
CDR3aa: CASSPSTGKNTEAFF

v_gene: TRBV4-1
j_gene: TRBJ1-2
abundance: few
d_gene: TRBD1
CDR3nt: TGCGCCAGCAGCCGACCGAGACAGGGATTTGCGCAAGGCTACACCTTC
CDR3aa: CASSRPRQGFAQGYTF

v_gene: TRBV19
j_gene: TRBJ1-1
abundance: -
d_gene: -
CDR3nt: TGTGCCAGTACTCGACTCATGAAAACTTTCTTT
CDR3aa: CASTRLMKTFF

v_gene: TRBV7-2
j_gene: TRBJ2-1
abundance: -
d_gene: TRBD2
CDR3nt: TGTGCCAGCAGCCTCCTGGGGGAGGGCCGAGGTGAGCAGTTCTTC
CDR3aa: CASSLLGEGRGEQFF

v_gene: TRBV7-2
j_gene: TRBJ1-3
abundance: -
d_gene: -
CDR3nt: TGTGCCAGCAGCTTAGAAGTTAATCTGGGCGGAAACACCATATATTTT
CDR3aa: CASSLEVNLGGNTIYF

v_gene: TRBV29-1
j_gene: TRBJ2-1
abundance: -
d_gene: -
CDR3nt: TGCAGCGTTATGGTAGTCTCCCCAAATGAGCAGTTCTTC
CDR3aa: CSVMVVSPNEQFF